This passage covers 17 T cell receptor beta chains from one sample sequenced in a study of control samples from healthy donors and cancer patients. Measured with immunoSEQ multiplex PCR; TCRdb has only the in-frame clones, and not every one. The table includes 150,000 to 200,000 clones, almost 90% detected once. The sequenced sample was blood. These receptors originate from a woman aged 45-65 years in good health.

The V and J genes are TRBV4-2 and TRBJ2-3, with D unclear. Trimming removed 3 bases from V and 2 bases from J, with 18 bases in between. CDR1 is LGHNA, CDR2 YNFKEQ, per germline. This CDR3 comprises 17 residues. CDR3 DNA sequence: TGTGCCAGCAGCCATCCGCTCCTAGATTCCAACACAGATACGCAGTATTTT. Translation gives CASSHPLLDSNTDTQYF.

The V and J genes are TRBV3-1 (or the pseudogene TRBV3-2) and TRBJ1-5; D remains ambiguous. V lost 5 bases and J lost 4, with 15 bases in between. The CDR3 is 15 residues long. Germline V gene sequence: CDR1 LGHDT, CDR2 YNNKEL (reference sequence). The CDR3 region has the DNA TGTGCCAGCAGCACCGCGAATGGGCCAAATCAGCCCCAGCATTTT. It is translated as CASSTANGPNQPQHF.

V and J are TRBV18 and TRBJ1-4, with D possibly being TRBD1 (6 bases). Trimming pared 3 bases from V and 8 bases from J, leaving 13 bases between. Germline values: CDR1 KGHSH, CDR2 LQKENI. The CDR3 covers 14 residues. The CDR3 coding sequence is TGTGCCAGCTCACCTGACAGTGGGGGCGAAAAACTGTTTTTT. Its translation: CASSPDSGGEKLFF.

V is TRBV24-1 and J is TRBJ1-1; 8 bases agree with TRBD1. V shed 6 bases and J 3 bases; nucleotides not matched to a gene: 8. The length of the CDR3 is 15 residues. Looked up from germline, CDR1 is KGHDR and CDR2 is SFDVKD. The CDR3 DNA reads TGTGCCACCAGTTCAGGGGGCCCACTAGACACTGAAGCTTTCTTT. It yields the protein CATSSGGPLDTEAFF.

J is TRBJ2-7 and V is TRBV12-3 or TRBV12-4; D might be TRBD1 (7 bases). Trimming took off 10 bases at V and 6 bases at J, with 19 bases between the two ends. The CDR3 sequence is 13 residues long. The CDR3 loop is CATWLQGTGEQYF. In DNA, the CDR3 is TGTGCCACGTGGTTACAGGGGACTGGCGAGCAGTACTTC.

J is TRBJ1-1 and V is TRBV28, with a possible D match to TRBD1 (5 bases). The CDR3 runs 11 residues. V lost 10 bases and J 7 bases, leaving 13 bases between the germline ends. Germline CDR1 MDHEN, CDR2 SYDVKM. For the CDR3, the DNA is TGTGCCACTCGTATGGGGGGTGAAGCTTTCTTT. Its translation: CATRMGGEAFF.

The chain joins TRBV5-1 to TRBJ2-3; possibly TRBD2 for D (6 bases). The V gene lost 4 bases and the J gene lost 1 base, with 13 bases spanning the gap. CDR1 and CDR2 from the germline V gene are SGHRS and YFSETQ. The CDR3 spans 15 residues. CDR3: CASSVDGGGTDTQYF. The CDR3 nucleotides are TGCGCCAGCAGCGTGGACGGGGGAGGCACAGATACGCAGTATTTT.

The chain recombines TRBV12-3 or TRBV12-4 with TRBJ1-5; D may be TRBD1 (6 bases). This CDR3 has 13 residues. V lost 1 base and J lost 6, with 7 bases in between. The CDR3 coding sequence is TGTGCCAGCAGTTTAGTCAGGGGTCAGCCCCAGCATTTT. It codes for CASSLVRGQPQHF.

This sequence joins TRBV30 and TRBJ2-1, with a tentative D call TRBD2 (5 bases). The length of the CDR3 is 13 residues. Trimming stripped 2 bases from V and 3 bases from J, with 8 bases between. Germline loops: CDR1 GTSNPN, CDR2 SVGIG (reference sequence). CDR3: CAWSSRDYNEQFF. The CDR3, as DNA: TGTGCCTGGAGTTCCCGGGACTACAATGAGCAGTTCTTC.

On this clone: The sample has other DNA sequences that encode this CDR3 too. This chain uses TRBV28 with TRBJ1-3; unclear D gene. V was pared by 8 bases and J by 3 bases, with 5 bases between. This CDR3 spans 11 amino acids. Germline V CDR1 and CDR2: MDHEN, SYDVKM. CDR3: CASSLGNTIYF. Here the CDR3 DNA reads TGTGCCAGCTCACTTGGAAACACCATATATTTT.

The chain is built from TRBV7-8 and TRBJ2-7; the D gene is possibly TRBD1 (6 bases). CDR3 length equals 14 residues. Trimming left V 1 base short and J 2 bases short, with 9 bases between. Germline assignment: CDR1 SGHVS and CDR2 FQNEAQ. The CDR3 sequence is CASSLDRAAYEQYF. CDR3 sequence (DNA): TGTGCCAGCAGCTTAGACAGGGCCGCCTACGAGCAGTACTTC. The whole variable domain, filled in from reference TRBV7-8 and TRBJ2-7, reads GAGVSQSPRYKVAKRGQDVALRCDPISGHVSLFWYQQALGQGPEFLTYFQNEAQLDKSGLPSDRFFAERPEGSVSTLKIQRTQQEDSAVYLCASSLDRAAYEQYFGPGTRLTVT.

This rearrangement joins TRBV6-9 to TRBJ1-4; D perhaps matches TRBD1 (5 bases). The CDR3 runs 17 residues. V was clipped by 6 bases and J by 4 bases, with 21 bases between them. From germline, CDR1 is MNHGY and CDR2 SVAAGI. The DNA of the CDR3 is TGTGCCAGCAGCCGACGGGGTTGGGGGAATGGTAATGAAAAACTGTTTTTT. Its translation: CASSRRGWGNGNEKLFF.

V and J are TRBV7-9 and TRBJ1-2; unclear D gene. The germline CDR1 and CDR2 sequences are SEHNR and FQNEAQ (reference sequence). V lost 1 base, J lost 5 bases, and 20 bases lay in between. The CDR3 is made up of 17 amino acids. CDR3 DNA sequence: TGTGCCAGCAGCTTAGGATCCCTGGGCGGGGAAAGGTATGGCTACACCTTC. Amino acid sequence: CASSLGSLGGERYGYTF.

The chain couples TRBV11-2 to TRBJ1-1, with 7 bases that match TRBD1. Germline lookup yields CDR1 SGHAT and CDR2 FQNNGV. There are 15 residues in the CDR3. V was pared by 4 bases and J by 3 bases, with 8 bases of the junction left unmatched. CDR3 in amino acids: CASSSQRGRDTEAFF. In DNA, the CDR3 is TGTGCCAGCAGCTCGCAGAGGGGGCGCGACACTGAAGCTTTCTTT. Full variable domain (missing parts from reference TRBV11-2 and TRBJ1-1): EAGVAQSPRYKIIEKRQSVAFWCNPISGHATLYWYQQILGQGPKLLIQFQNNGVVDDSQLPKDRFSAERLKGVDSTLKIQPAKLEDSAVYLCASSSQRGRDTEAFFGQGTRLTVV.

V gene TRBV23-1 combines with J gene TRBJ1-2; TRBD1 matches at 11 bases. TRBV23-1 is treated as an ORF (open reading frame) with a function not yet certain. There are 16 residues in the CDR3. Losses at the gene ends were 5 bases for V and 2 bases for J; bases not matched to a gene: 7. CDR3 DNA sequence: TGCGCCAGCAGTTCAGGGACAGGGGGATCGAACTATGGCTACACCTTC. Its translation is CASSSGTGGSNYGYTF.

This chain links TRBV19 with TRBJ2-1; tentative D call: TRBD2 (6 bases). Germline lookup yields CDR1 LNHDA and CDR2 SQIVND (reference sequence). CDR3 length: 13 amino acids. The V end lost 7 bases, the J end lost 6 bases, and 13 bases lay between the germline ends. The CDR3 DNA sequence: TGTGCCAGTACTCCCGGGACTCCCAATGAGCAGTTCTTC. Its protein product is CASTPGTPNEQFF.

The chain is built from TRBV4-1 and TRBJ2-7; TRBD2 is a possible D gene (6 bases). The CDR3 loop spans 14 amino acids. The V gene's germline CDR1 is MGHRA and CDR2 YSYEKL. The V gene lost 0 bases and the J gene lost 5 bases, with 11 bases spanning the gap. The DNA of the CDR3 is TGCGCCAGCAGCCAAGATCCTAGCGTTCACGAGCAGTACTTC. It translates to CASSQDPSVHEQYF.